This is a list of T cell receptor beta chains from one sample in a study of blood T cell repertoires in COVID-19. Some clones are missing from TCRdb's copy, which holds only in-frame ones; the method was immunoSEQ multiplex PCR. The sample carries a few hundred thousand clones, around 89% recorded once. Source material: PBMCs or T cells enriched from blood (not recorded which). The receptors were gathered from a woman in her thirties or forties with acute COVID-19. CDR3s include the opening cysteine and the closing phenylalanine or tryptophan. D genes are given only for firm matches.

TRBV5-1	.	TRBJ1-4	CASSLTPTRKTNEKLFF
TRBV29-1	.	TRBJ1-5	CSVEVQFNQPQHF
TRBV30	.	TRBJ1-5	CAWSMVGNQPQHF
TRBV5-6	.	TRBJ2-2	CASSLSQGWSTGELFF
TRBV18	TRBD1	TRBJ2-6	CASSPPGQGVVGANVLTF
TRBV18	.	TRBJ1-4	CASSPEARTNEKLFF
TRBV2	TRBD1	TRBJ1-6	CASSEIWGTEGLNSPLHF
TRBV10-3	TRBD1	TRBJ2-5	CAIRPGQGAETQYF
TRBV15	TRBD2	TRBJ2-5	CATSTGVGAGGPGETQYF
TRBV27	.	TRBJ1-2	CASSSSGAGAYGYTF
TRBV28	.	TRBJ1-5	CASSLSSGFPPYSNQPQHF
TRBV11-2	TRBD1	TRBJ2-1	CASSAGQGSGEQFF
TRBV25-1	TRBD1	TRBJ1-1	CASSGTGATNTEAFF
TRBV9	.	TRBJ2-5	CASSVANGAQETQYF
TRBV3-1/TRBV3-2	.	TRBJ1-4	CASSQTGYNEKLFF
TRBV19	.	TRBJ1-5	CASKDRPGIPQHF
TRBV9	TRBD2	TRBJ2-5	CASSVQSGGETQYF
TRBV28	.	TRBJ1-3	CASSSTRERYRDTIYF
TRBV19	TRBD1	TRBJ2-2	CATTRDGTGVGGELFF
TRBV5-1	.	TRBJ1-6	CASSLNEGDASPLHF
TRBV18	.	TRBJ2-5	CASSPRQGAQETQYF
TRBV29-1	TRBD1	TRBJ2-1	CSAGQEYNEQFF
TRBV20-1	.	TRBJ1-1	CSASQKNTEAFF
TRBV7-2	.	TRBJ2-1	CASSPNGLDGNEQFF
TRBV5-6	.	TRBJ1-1	CASSWTPRVNTEAFF
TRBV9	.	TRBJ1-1	CASSPQLSGNTEAFF
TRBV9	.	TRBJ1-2	CASSVGVGGYTF
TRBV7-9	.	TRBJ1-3	CASSLGQRNGNTIYF
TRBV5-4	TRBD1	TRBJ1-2	CASSIRTGTGSYGYTF
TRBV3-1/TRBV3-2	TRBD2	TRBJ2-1	CASSQAAGGRWEQFF
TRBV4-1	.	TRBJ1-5	CASSQVAIGQPQHF
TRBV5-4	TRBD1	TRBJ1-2	CASRRQGGYGYTF
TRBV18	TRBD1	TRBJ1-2	CASSPPRDRVNYGYTF
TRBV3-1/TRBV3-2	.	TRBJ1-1	CASMPRGTNTEAFF
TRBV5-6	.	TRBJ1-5	CASSSSDSNNQPQHF
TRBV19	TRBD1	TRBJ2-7	CASSMGFWNRDRAYYEQYF
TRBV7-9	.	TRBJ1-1	CASSDGGMSLNTEAFF
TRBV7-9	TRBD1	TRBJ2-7	CASSSGQRSSYEQYF
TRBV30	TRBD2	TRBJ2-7	CAWSVAGVIYEQYF
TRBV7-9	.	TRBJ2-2	CASSLAQLGQGRTGELFF
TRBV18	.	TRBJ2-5	CASSPSGPIQETQYF
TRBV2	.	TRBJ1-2	CASSEQGYGYTF
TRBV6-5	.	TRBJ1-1	CASSYGALGLTEAFF
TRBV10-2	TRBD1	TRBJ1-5	CASSEYGDRGRDQPQHF
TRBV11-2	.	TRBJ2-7	CASSYPMTVNEQYF
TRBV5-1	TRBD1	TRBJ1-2	CASSLEGRGHGYTF
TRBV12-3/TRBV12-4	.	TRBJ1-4	CASSFGVGQYF
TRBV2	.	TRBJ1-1	CASSEEAGIEAFF
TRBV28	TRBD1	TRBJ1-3	CASSPGQLSGNTIYF
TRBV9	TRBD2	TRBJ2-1	CASSVGAASGSDEQFF
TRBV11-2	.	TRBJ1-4	CASSLGWAAGDEKLFF
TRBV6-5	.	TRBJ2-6	CASSYRFSGANVLTF